Detailed here is one T cell receptor beta chain. Its antigen is undetermined. The sample comes from a study of cytomegalovirus exposure and HLA in healthy donors. At the level of the study: There were under 140 million unique TCR beta sequences, drawn from about 179 million T cells, in an earlier analysis. Whole-study results and caveats: Earlier findings revealed that most TCR beta V segments proved productive either about 90% or about 30% of the time. A classifier reportedly called cytomegalovirus status with high sensitivity and specificity.

Germline CDR1 MGHDK, CDR2 SYGVNS. CDR3 length: 13 residues. V dropped 5 bases and J dropped 11; count of bases not matched to a gene: 9. Amplification used 60 Vbeta primers and 13 Jbeta primers. This table comes from immunoSEQ multiplex PCR, and its TCRdb copy is limited to in-frame clones, with some not included. The data show fewer than 200,000 clones, about 80% seen once. The V and J genes are TRBV25-1 and TRBJ1-1, with 9 positions matching TRBD1. The sequence came from a woman between 50 and 59 years old in good health and CMV-seronegative. Sequencing used PBMCs. The chain's CDR3 is CASSQRQGVRAFF. In DNA, the CDR3 is TGTGCCAGCAGTCAAAGACAGGGGGTACGGGCTTTCTTT. Full variable domain (missing parts from reference TRBV25-1 and TRBJ1-1): EADIYQTPRYLVIGTGKKITLECSQTMGHDKMYWYQQDPGMELHLIHYSYGVNSTEKGDLSSESTVSRIRTEHFPLTLESARPSHTSQYLCASSQRQGVRAFFGQGTRLTVV.